This TCR beta chain was observed in a study of vaccination and CD4 T cells after COVID-19. An Oncomine TCR Beta short-read assay was used to sequence the DNA from cultured CD4+ T cells. From CD4+ T cells that had been cultured, genomic DNA was extracted. TCRdb reprocessed the PCR reads via MiXCR and lists one record per CDR3 protein. The table shows about 7,100 distinct CDR3 sequences, with 35% to 55% occurring only once. Study results and caveats: Looking at convalescent patients, a median around 86% of reactive clones were present only post-vaccination. The study found median SARS-CoV-2-reactive clonotypes rising from 21 to 38, not significantly.

This clonotype was seen just once. The antigen is undetermined. Per germline, CDR1 SGHRS and CDR2 YFSETQ. This CDR3 contains 13 residues. With 3 bases clipped from V and 7 bases from J, the junction kept 5 bases outside the gene matches. Treatment noted: 10-day PBMC culture with coronavirus spike peptide pools or control peptides (ViraFEST assay). An unexposed donor provided the CD4+ T cells, which were collected before the COVID-19 pandemic (2011-2018). A few million PBMCs per well were cultured with approximately 9.9 IU/ml IL-2 and about 11 ug/ml peptide pools. The sequence was collected from a human donor in good health. Sequencing used CD4+ T cells from blood, cultured in vitro. V gene TRBV5-1 combines with J gene TRBJ1-2; 8 bases are a match to TRBD1. CDR3 in amino acids: CASSSGQGVGYTF. CDR3 nucleotides: TGCGCCAGCAGCTCAGGACAGGGAGTTGGCTACACCTTC.